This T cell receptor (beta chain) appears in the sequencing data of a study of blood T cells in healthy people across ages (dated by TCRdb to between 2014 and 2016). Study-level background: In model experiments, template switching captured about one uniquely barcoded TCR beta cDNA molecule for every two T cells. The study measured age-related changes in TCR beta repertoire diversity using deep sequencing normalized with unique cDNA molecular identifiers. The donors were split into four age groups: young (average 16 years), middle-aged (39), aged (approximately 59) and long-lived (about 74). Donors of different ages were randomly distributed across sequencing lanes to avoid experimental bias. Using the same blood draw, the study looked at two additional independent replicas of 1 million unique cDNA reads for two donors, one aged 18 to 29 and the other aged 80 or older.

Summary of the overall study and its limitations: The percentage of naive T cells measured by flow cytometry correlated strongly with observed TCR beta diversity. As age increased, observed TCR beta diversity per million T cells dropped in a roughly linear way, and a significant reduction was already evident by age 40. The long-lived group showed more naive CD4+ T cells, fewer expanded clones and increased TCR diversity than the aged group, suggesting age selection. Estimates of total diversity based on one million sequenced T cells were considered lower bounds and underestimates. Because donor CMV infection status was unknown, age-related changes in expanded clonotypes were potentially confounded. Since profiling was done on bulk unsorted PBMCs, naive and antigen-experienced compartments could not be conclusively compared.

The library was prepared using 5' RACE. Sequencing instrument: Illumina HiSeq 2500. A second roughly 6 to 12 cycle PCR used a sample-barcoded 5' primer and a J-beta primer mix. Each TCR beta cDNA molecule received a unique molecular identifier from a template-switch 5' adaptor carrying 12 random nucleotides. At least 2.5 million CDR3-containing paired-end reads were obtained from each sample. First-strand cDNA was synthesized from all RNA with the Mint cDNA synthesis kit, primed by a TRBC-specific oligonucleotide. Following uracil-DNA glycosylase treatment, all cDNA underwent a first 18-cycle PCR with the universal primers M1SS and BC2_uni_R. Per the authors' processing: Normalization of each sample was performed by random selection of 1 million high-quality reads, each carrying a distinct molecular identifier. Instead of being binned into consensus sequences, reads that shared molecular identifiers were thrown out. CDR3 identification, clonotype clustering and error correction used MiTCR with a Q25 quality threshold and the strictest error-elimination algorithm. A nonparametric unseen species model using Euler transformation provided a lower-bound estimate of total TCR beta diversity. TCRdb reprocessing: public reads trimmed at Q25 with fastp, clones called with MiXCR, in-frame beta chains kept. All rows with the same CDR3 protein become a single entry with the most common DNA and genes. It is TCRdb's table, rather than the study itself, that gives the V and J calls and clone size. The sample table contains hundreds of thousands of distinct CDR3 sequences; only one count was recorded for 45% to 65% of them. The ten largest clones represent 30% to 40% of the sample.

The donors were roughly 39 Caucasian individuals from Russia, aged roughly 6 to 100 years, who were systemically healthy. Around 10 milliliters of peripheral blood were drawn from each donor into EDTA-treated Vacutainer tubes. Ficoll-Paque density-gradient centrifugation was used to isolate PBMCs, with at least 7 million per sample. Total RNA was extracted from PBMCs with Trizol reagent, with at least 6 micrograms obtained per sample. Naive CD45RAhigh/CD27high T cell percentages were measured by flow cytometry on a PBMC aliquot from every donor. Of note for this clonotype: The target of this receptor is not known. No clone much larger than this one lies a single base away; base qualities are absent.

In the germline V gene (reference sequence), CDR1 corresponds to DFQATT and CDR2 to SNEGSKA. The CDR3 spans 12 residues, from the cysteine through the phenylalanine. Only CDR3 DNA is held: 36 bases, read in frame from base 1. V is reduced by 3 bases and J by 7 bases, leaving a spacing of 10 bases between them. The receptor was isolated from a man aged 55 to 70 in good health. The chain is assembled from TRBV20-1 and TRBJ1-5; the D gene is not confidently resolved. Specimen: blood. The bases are TGCAGTGCTAGTCATGGGGAACAGCCCCAGCATTTT. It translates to CSASHGEQPQHF.